A selection of T cell receptor beta chains follows, all from one sample in a study of regulatory T cells in long-lasting Graves disease. TCRdb reanalysed the multiplex PCR reads using MiXCR and keeps one entry per CDR3 protein. The sample contains about 460,000 distinct CDR3 sequences, 22% of which appear only once. The sample in question was peripheral blood mononuclear cells (PBMCs), obtained when the disease was refractory, from a patient treated with antithyroid drugs. These receptor sequences come from a female donor with Graves disease. Both conserved end residues are part of each CDR3. D genes are given only for firm matches. For some rows the clone size is stated as once, few or many, or as a class when expanded; others skip it.

size,V,length,J,D,CDR3,DNA
few,TRBV5-1,18,TRBJ1-6,TRBD1,CASSLGGSTTGAASPLHF,TGCGCCAGCAGCTTGGGGGGTAGTACGACAGGGGCAGCTTCACCCCTCCACTTT
many,TRBV20-1,15,TRBJ2-7,NA,CSARDWRGSSYEQYF,TGCAGTGCTAGAGATTGGAGGGGATCTTCCTACGAGCAGTACTTC
many,TRBV28,15,TRBJ1-1,NA,CASSSSGRGNTEAFF,TGTGCCAGCAGTTCCTCCGGACGGGGGAACACTGAAGCTTTCTTT
many,TRBV2,15,TRBJ2-5,TRBD1,CASRNRGWGEETQYF,TGTGCCAGCAGAAACAGGGGTTGGGGTGAGGAGACCCAGTACTTC
few,TRBV6-2/TRBV6-3,12,TRBJ1-5,NA,CASMAANQPQHF,TGTGCCAGCATGGCGGCAAATCAGCCCCAGCATTTT
few,TRBV20-1,15,TRBJ1-2,TRBD1,CSARQPQGARNGYTF,TGCAGTGCTAGACAACCACAGGGGGCAAGGAATGGCTACACCTTC
few,TRBV4-3,15,TRBJ1-1,NA,CASSPLLQANTEAFF,TGCGCCAGCAGCCCCCTACTGCAGGCGAACACTGAAGCTTTCTTT
few,TRBV7-9,17,TRBJ2-6,NA,CASSLGGPSSGANVLTF,TGTGCCAGCAGCTTAGGGGGGCCCTCCTCTGGGGCCAACGTCCTGACTTTC
many,TRBV12-3/TRBV12-4,16,TRBJ1-1,NA,CASSFTLTGWDTEAFF,TGTGCCAGTAGTTTTACGTTGACAGGCTGGGACACTGAAGCTTTCTTT
NA,TRBV5-1,15,TRBJ2-2,NA,CASSLAGRGTGELFF,TGCGCCAGCAGCTTGGCCGGGCGGGGTACCGGGGAGCTGTTTTTT
few,TRBV9,15,TRBJ2-7,TRBD1,CASSRTGTGDHEQYF,TGTGCCAGCAGCCGAACCGGGACAGGGGACCACGAGCAGTACTTC
few,TRBV30,14,TRBJ1-2,NA,CAWSPRGDNDGYTF,TGTGCCTGGAGTCCACGGGGGGATAACGATGGCTACACCTTC
many,TRBV20-1,11,TRBJ1-4,NA,CSAPFAEKLFF,TGCAGTGCGCCATTCGCAGAAAAACTGTTTTTT
many,TRBV2,14,TRBJ2-5,TRBD2,CASTRASGGRVQYF,TGTGCCAGCACCCGGGCCAGCGGGGGGCGAGTCCAGTACTTC
many,TRBV28,14,TRBJ1-1,NA,CASRATRDNTEAFF,TGTGCCAGTAGAGCCACTCGGGACAACACTGAAGCTTTCTTT
NA,TRBV4-2,16,TRBJ2-7,NA,CASSQGRDSTVYEQYF,TGTGCCAGCAGCCAAGGGAGGGACTCGACCGTCTACGAGCAGTACTTC